These 19 T cell receptor beta chains originate from one sample sequenced in a study of beta chain features in type 1 diabetes. Every isolated RNA sample was fully reverse transcribed, so sequencing captured expressed TCRB transcripts. Clones were sequenced by immunoSEQ multiplex PCR, and TCRdb holds only the in-frame ones, with some missing. The sample contains roughly 310,000 clones, around 10% of which appear only once. Sequenced material: naive CD4+ T cells from blood. These TCRs come from a young woman in good health.

The genes are TRBV30 and TRBJ1-2; TRBD1 aligns across 9 bases. This CDR3 has 13 amino acids. The V segment lost 4 bases and the J segment 2 bases; nucleotides outside the gene matches: 2. CDR1 is GTSNPN and CDR2 is SVGIG in the germline V gene (reference sequence). CDR3 region: CAWTGTGNYGYTF. The CDR3 DNA reads TGTGCCTGGACCGGGACAGGGAACTATGGCTACACCTTC.

This clone was seen at least ten times. The chain links TRBV14 to TRBJ2-1; 8 bases are shared with TRBD1. The CDR3 is made up of 15 amino acids. Germline V gives CDR1 SGHDN, CDR2 FVKESK. V gave up 4 bases and J gave up 5 bases; unmatched junction bases: 7. The CDR3 DNA follows: TGTGCCAGCAGCCTACGGACAGGGCTGGACAATGAGCAGTTCTTC. The encoded protein is CASSLRTGLDNEQFF. The complete variable domain, with remaining parts taken from reference TRBV14 and TRBJ2-1, reads EAGVTQFPSHSVIEKGQTVTLRCDPISGHDNLYWYRRVMGKEIKFLLHFVKESKQDESGMPNNRFLAERTGGTYSTLKVQPAELEDSGVYFCASSLRTGLDNEQFFGPGTRLTVL.

Regarding this clone: Its ends do not fully match the called genes, so a read error is possible. CDR3: CASNEGLLADYNEQFF. CDR3 sequence (DNA): TGTGCCAGCAATGAAGGGCTACTAGCGGACTACAATGAGCAGTTCTTC. The chain has TRBV6-1 and TRBJ2-1; TRBD2 matches at 8 bases. This CDR3 has 16 residues. Germline V gene sequence: CDR1 MNHNS, CDR2 SASEGT.

The table lists this clone with a few counts. This chain's CDR3 is CASARGQLSNQPQHF. The CDR3 DNA reads TGTGCCAGCGCTCGGGGACAGCTTAGCAATCAGCCCCAGCATTTT. The rearrangement uses TRBV7-2 and TRBJ1-5; 7 nucleotides match TRBD1. There are 15 residues in the CDR3. The germline gives CDR1 SGHTA, CDR2 FQGNSA. J lost 0 bases, V lost 8 bases, and 7 bases had no gene match.

This clone has just a few counts. The V and J genes are TRBV19 and TRBJ2-1; D perhaps matches TRBD1 (6 bases). Germline CDR1 LNHDA, CDR2 SQIVND (reference sequence). CDR3 size: 12 residues. Trimming took off 7 bases at V and 10 bases at J, with 14 bases between the two ends. The CDR3 bases are TGTGCCAGTATCATAAAGGGGACAGAGCAGTTCTTC. Amino acids: CASIIKGTEQFF.

This clone was found a few times. V is TRBV11-1 and J is TRBJ1-1, with D possibly being TRBD1 (5 bases). This CDR3 is built from 15 residues. Germline CDR1 and CDR2: SGHAT and FQDESV (reference sequence). V lost 4 bases and J 2 bases, leaving 14 bases between the germline ends. CDR3 sequence: CASSWARGINTEAFF. As DNA, the CDR3 is TGTGCCAGCAGCTGGGCTAGGGGCATAAACACTGAAGCTTTCTTT.

This clone has only a few counts. The chain couples TRBV5-1 to TRBJ1-1, with 7 bases that match TRBD1. Per the germline V gene, CDR1 is SGHRS and CDR2 is YFSETQ. The CDR3 sequence is 16 residues long. After removal of 4 bases from V and 2 bases from J, the junction contained 11 bases not matched to a gene. The CDR3 is CASSDGQVAFNTEAFF. The CDR3 DNA sequence: TGCGCCAGCAGCGACGGACAGGTTGCTTTTAACACTGAAGCTTTCTTT.

The chain couples TRBV30 to TRBJ1-1; TRBD1 is a possible D gene (6 bases). Germline V gene data show CDR1 as GTSNPN and CDR2 as SVGIG (reference sequence). This CDR3 is 12 amino acids long. Trimming took 0 bases from V and 10 from J, leaving 12 bases between them. The CDR3 loop is CAWSVQGRGAFF. The CDR3 DNA is TGTGCCTGGAGTGTACAGGGACGCGGAGCTTTCTTT.

This chain joins TRBV28 and TRBJ1-4, with D uncertain. Germline lookup yields CDR1 MDHEN and CDR2 SYDVKM. Trimming took off 2 bases at V and 7 bases at J, with 5 bases between the two ends. The CDR3 sequence is 12 residues long. The CDR3 nucleotides read TGTGCCAGCAGTTTAACTCTTGAAAAACTGTTTTTT. It encodes CASSLTLEKLFF.

On this clone: Other DNA sequences in this specimen translate into the identical CDR3. The chain recombines TRBV29-1 with TRBJ2-2; 9 bases map to TRBD1. This CDR3 is built from 13 residues. CDR1 and CDR2 from the germline V gene are SQVTM and ANQGSEA. V trimming: 4 bases; J trimming: 4 bases; junction bases outside the gene matches: 1. CDR3 amino acids: CSVGGQGTGELFF. The CDR3 nucleotides are TGCAGCGTTGGGGGACAGGGCACCGGGGAGCTGTTTTTT.

The chain is built from TRBV29-1 and TRBJ2-7; tentatively, D is TRBD1 (6 bases). The CDR3 covers 14 residues. Trimming pared 5 bases from V and 2 bases from J, leaving 16 bases between. Per germline, CDR1 SQVTM and CDR2 ANQGSEA. The CDR3 DNA follows: TGCAGCGTTCGTCAGACAAGGGGGACCTACGAGCAGTACTTC. Residues: CSVRQTRGTYEQYF.

The table lists this clone with a few counts. The chain employs TRBV18 and TRBJ1-5; 7 bases map to TRBD1. Germline CDR1 KGHSH, CDR2 LQKENI. The CDR3 runs to 17 residues. V dropped 5 bases and J dropped 2; count of bases not matched to a gene: 12. CDR3: CASSGTTGSRGNQPQHF. CDR3 in DNA: TGTGCCAGCTCAGGTACGACAGGGTCCCGAGGCAATCAGCCCCAGCATTTT.

Only a few counts were recorded for this clone. The chain has TRBV7-9 and TRBJ2-3, with a possible D match to TRBD1 (5 bases). The CDR3 length is 15 residues. Germline V gene data show CDR1 as SEHNR and CDR2 as FQNEAQ (reference sequence). Trimming cost V 8 bases and J 0 bases, with 15 bases left between them. CDR3 DNA sequence: TGTGCCAGCCCTCAGGGATTAGCTAGCACAGATACGCAGTATTTT. Protein sequence: CASPQGLASTDTQYF.

In this sample, this clone turned up a few times. The CDR3 sequence is CASSPNQGVAFF. The CDR3 DNA follows: TGTGCCAGCAGCCCCAACCAGGGGGTAGCTTTCTTT. V gene TRBV7-9 combines with J gene TRBJ1-1; TRBD1 agrees at 7 bases. The germline CDR1 and CDR2 sequences are SEHNR and FQNEAQ (reference sequence). V gave up 5 bases and J gave up 10 bases; unmatched junction bases: 7. There are 12 residues in the CDR3. Full variable domain (remainder filled in from reference TRBV7-9 and TRBJ1-1): DTGVSQNPRHKITKRGQNVTFRCDPISEHNRLYWYRQTLGQGPEFLTYFQNEAQLEKSRLLSDRFSAERPKGSFSTLEIQRTEQGDSAMYLCASSPNQGVAFFGQGTRLTVV.

This clone occurred a few times. The chain employs TRBV4-3 and TRBJ2-7; 13 bases line up with TRBD2. This CDR3 comprises 15 residues. The germline CDR1 and CDR2 sequences are LGHNA and YSLEER. V was pared by 4 bases and J by 6 bases, with 6 bases of the junction left unmatched. CDR3 sequence: CASSPRTSGRLEQYF. The CDR3 DNA reads as TGCGCCAGCAGCCCTAGGACTAGCGGGAGACTCGAGCAGTACTTC.

This chain joins TRBV6-5 and TRBJ1-5, with D maybe TRBD1 (5 bases). The germline V gene has CDR1 MNHEY and CDR2 SVGAGI. The CDR3 runs to 15 residues. The V and J ends lost 8 bases and 0 bases respectively, with 14 bases between them. This chain's CDR3 is CASRPGGYSNQPQHF. In nucleotides, the CDR3 is TGTGCCAGCCGCCCGGGGGGATATAGCAATCAGCCCCAGCATTTT.

This chain uses TRBV5-4 with TRBJ2-7; TRBD2 aligns across 9 bases. This CDR3 is built from 15 residues. CDR1 is SGHNT and CDR2 is YYREEE in the germline V gene (reference sequence). The V gene end was trimmed by 3 bases and the J gene end by 1 base; junction bases not matched to a gene: 5. CDR3 bases: TGTGCCAGCAGCTATGGCAGCGGGAGGTCCTACGAGCAGTACTTC. It yields the protein CASSYGSGRSYEQYF.

The chain employs TRBV5-1 and TRBJ2-7; no firm D call. Germline V gene lookup returns CDR1 SGHRS and CDR2 YFSETQ. The CDR3 spans 14 residues. Trimming took 4 bases from V and 0 from J, leaving 11 bases between them. This chain's CDR3 is CASSTQSSSYEQYF. CDR3 coding DNA: TGCGCCAGCAGCACTCAGTCTAGCTCCTACGAGCAGTACTTC.

This clone was recorded a few times. The V call is TRBV18, the J call TRBJ2-7, with TRBD1 matching 9 bases. Trimming cost V 3 bases and J 2 bases; bases outside gene matches: 5. The germline gives CDR1 KGHSH, CDR2 LQKENI. This CDR3 is built from 15 residues. The CDR3 region has the DNA TGTGCCAGCTCACCCGGGACAGGGAGTCCCTACGAGCAGTACTTC. Translation: CASSPGTGSPYEQYF.